This entry lists 30 T cell receptor beta chains sequenced from one sample in a study of regulatory T cells in long-lasting Graves disease. Time point noted: newly diagnosed GD, antithyroid drugs for less than 3 months. RNA extracted from PBMCs served as the sequencing template. Relying on iRepertoire HTBI primers and Arm-PCR of CDR3 regions, the team built TCR beta libraries. Via MiXCR, TCRdb re-called the multiplex PCR reads, giving one row per CDR3 protein. The data hold roughly 500,000 distinct CDR3 sequences, with about 14% observed a single time. The same specimen was also included in a second study, on T cells in Graves' hyperthyroidism and ophthalmopathy.

This specimen was peripheral blood mononuclear cells (PBMCs), taken at new diagnosis, from a patient treated with antithyroid drugs. These receptors came from a woman aged 45-59 years with Graves disease.

This rearrangement joins TRBV7-9 to TRBJ2-3; 8 bases are a match to TRBD1. The DNA end lines up better with TRBJ1-5; the J call may be wrong. The CDR3 is made up of 19 amino acids. Germline values: CDR1 SEHNR, CDR2 FQNEAQ (reference sequence). The CDR3 bases are TGTGCCAGCAGAAGGACCCAGGGGGCACCGACGACTAGCACAGATACGCAGCATTTT. This translates into CASRRTQGAPTTSTDTQHF.

The rearrangement links TRBV14 to TRBJ2-2; D possibly corresponds to TRBD2 (5 bases). Germline V gives CDR1 SGHDN, CDR2 FVKESK. CDR3 length equals 15 residues. With 3 bases removed from V and 6 bases from J, the gap between germline ends came to 14 bases. The DNA of the CDR3 is TGTGCCAGCAGCCAGCACAGCGAGGGAGCCGGGGAGCTGTTTTTT. The encoded protein is CASSQHSEGAGELFF.

This clonotype was counted many times. The chain has TRBV12-3 or TRBV12-4 and TRBJ2-3; D ambiguous. The CDR3 extends over 12 amino acids. V was clipped by 4 bases and J by 4 bases, with 6 bases between them. CDR3 nucleotide sequence: TGTGCCAGCAGTTGGGTGGCAGATACGCAGTATTTT. It encodes CASSWVADTQYF.

This clonotype was recorded at least ten times. The chain carries TRBV6-1 and TRBJ1-2; 7 bases are a match to TRBD1. V was pared by 7 bases and J by 3 bases, with 8 bases of the junction left unmatched. This CDR3 comprises 14 residues. Germline lookup yields CDR1 MNHNS and CDR2 SASEGT. This CDR3 reads CASKKGALDYGYTF. The DNA of the CDR3 is TGTGCCAGCAAAAAGGGGGCGCTTGACTATGGCTACACCTTC.

This clonotype occurred many times. The J gene is TRBJ2-4, the V gene TRBV10-3; 7 positions agree with TRBD1. CDR1 is ENHRY and CDR2 is SYGVKD in the germline V gene. This CDR3 is built from 14 residues. With 5 bases clipped from V and 8 bases from J, the junction kept 9 bases outside the gene matches. CDR3 amino acids: CAISTQGGEDIQYF. CDR3 in DNA: TGTGCCATCAGTACTCAAGGGGGCGAGGACATTCAGTACTTC.

This clonotype was seen ten or more times. The rearrangement links TRBV7-2 to TRBJ2-2, with 8 bases lining up with TRBD2. The CDR3 has 15 amino acids. Trimming took 3 bases from V and 7 from J; bases not matched to a gene: 7. Germline V gives CDR1 SGHTA, CDR2 FQGNSA. For the CDR3, the DNA is TGTGCCAGCAGCTTCGTAGCGGGAAAGGTCGGGGAGCTGTTTTTT. Its protein is CASSFVAGKVGELFF.

This clonotype was counted a few times. V gene TRBV5-1 combines with J gene TRBJ2-2; no clear D gene. V shed 4 bases and J shed 2 bases, with 9 bases lying between them. Germline-derived CDR1 and CDR2 are SGHRS and YFSETQ. This CDR3 spans 14 amino acids. The CDR3 bases are TGCGCCAGCAGCCAAGACGGTAACACCGGGGAGCTGTTTTTT. It specifies CASSQDGNTGELFF.

This clonotype was seen a few times. This chain connects TRBV3-1 to TRBJ2-1; D gene ambiguous. Trimming removed 1 base at V and 4 bases at J, with 11 bases between. Germline V gene lookup returns CDR1 LGHDT and CDR2 YNNKEL (reference sequence). The CDR3 is made up of 15 amino acids. The CDR3 reads CASSQVSSRYNEQFF. The CDR3 region has the DNA TGTGCCAGCAGCCAAGTGTCTAGTCGGTACAATGAGCAGTTCTTC.

Points on this clonotype: A much larger clone lies one base from this, so it may be a read error. The genes are TRBV12-5 and TRBJ2-3, with 8 nucleotides matching TRBD2. The DNA matches TRBJ2-5 better at its end, which makes the J call doubtful. CDR3 size: 15 residues. Looked up from germline, CDR1 is LGHNT and CDR2 is FRNRAP. The CDR3: CPSGRERGTRETQYF. CDR3 DNA: TGTCCTAGTGGCCGAGAGCGGGGGACCAGGGAGACCCAGTACTTC.

This clonotype was counted ten times or more. Here the CDR3 reads CASSARRGRETQYF. Written as DNA, the CDR3 is TGTGCCAGCAGCGCAAGAAGGGGGCGAGAGACCCAGTACTTC. The rearrangement links TRBV7-2 to TRBJ2-5; 7 bases are shared with TRBD1. This CDR3 spans 14 amino acids. The V segment lost 5 bases and the J segment 4 bases; nucleotides outside the gene matches: 7. The germline CDR1 and CDR2 sequences are SGHTA and FQGNSA.

This clonotype was detected ten times or more. The V and J genes are TRBV5-6 and TRBJ2-1; D not resolved. CDR1 and CDR2 (germline): SGHDT, YYEEEE. The CDR3 is made up of 16 amino acids. V shed 0 bases and J shed 0 bases, with 10 bases lying between them. CDR3 amino acids: CASSLGADRSYNEQFF. Written as DNA, the CDR3 is TGTGCCAGCAGCTTGGGGGCCGACCGCTCCTACAATGAGCAGTTCTTC.

The count of this clonotype is one. The chain combines TRBV19 with TRBJ1-5; D may be TRBD1 (6 bases). The CDR3 loop spans 17 amino acids. CDR1 and CDR2 from the germline V gene are LNHDA and SQIVND (reference sequence). V shed 4 bases and J shed 4 bases, with 20 bases lying between them. This chain's CDR3 is CASSTPPGTSLNQPQHF. The CDR3 DNA sequence: TGTGCCAGTAGTACCCCTCCCGGGACAAGCCTGAATCAGCCCCAGCATTTT. The full variable domain, in which reference TRBV19 and TRBJ1-5 provide the parts outside the CDR3, is DGGITQSPKYLFRKEGQNVTLSCEQNLNHDAMYWYRQDPGQGLRLIYYSQIVNDFQKGDIAEGYSVSREKKESFPLTVTSAQKNPTAFYLCASSTPPGTSLNQPQHFGDGTRLSIL.

This clonotype came up many times. At one end, the junction sequence differs from germline, possibly due to a read error. This sequence joins TRBV5-1 and TRBJ2-6; no clear D gene. Per germline, CDR1 SGHRS and CDR2 YFSETQ. This CDR3 is built from 15 residues. The CDR3 DNA is TGTGCCAGCAGTCTAGGCAGCTCTGGGGCCAACGTCCTGACTTTC. Amino acid sequence: CASSLGSSGANVLTF. Looking up the rest from reference TRBV5-1 and TRBJ2-6 gives the full variable domain: KAGVTQTPRYLIKTRGQQVTLSCSPISGHRSVSWYQQTPGQGLQFLFEYFSETQRNKGNFPGRFSGRQFSNSRSEMNVSTLELGDSALYLCASSLGSSGANVLTFGAGSRLTVL.

The sample holds many counts of this clonotype. The rearrangement uses TRBV27 and TRBJ2-1; 10 nucleotides match TRBD2. The germline V gene encodes CDR1 MNHEY and CDR2 SMNVEV (reference sequence). This CDR3 has 19 amino acids. The trim removed 3 bases at V and 0 bases at J, leaving 11 bases unmatched. CDR3 sequence: CASSFHPPRTSGSYNEQFF. The CDR3 DNA follows: TGTGCCAGCAGTTTCCATCCCCCGCGGACTAGCGGCTCCTACAATGAGCAGTTCTTC.

This clonotype showed up many times. The chain employs TRBV11-2 and TRBJ2-3; 11 positions match TRBD1. V shed 4 bases and J 4 bases; nucleotides not matched to a gene: 1. Germline V CDR1 and CDR2: SGHAT, FQNNGV. CDR3 size: 14 residues. CDR3 DNA sequence: TGTGCCAGCAGCTGGACAGGGGGCCCAGATACGCAGTATTTT. Translating gives CASSWTGGPDTQYF. Complete variable domain (other parts from reference TRBV11-2 and TRBJ2-3): EAGVAQSPRYKIIEKRQSVAFWCNPISGHATLYWYQQILGQGPKLLIQFQNNGVVDDSQLPKDRFSAERLKGVDSTLKIQPAKLEDSAVYLCASSWTGGPDTQYFGPGTRLTVL.

Comments on this clonotype: A clone one base away is much larger, so this may be a read error. The chain uses TRBV6-9 and TRBJ2-2; 15 positions match TRBD2. The CDR3 is made up of 20 amino acids. Germline V gene lookup returns CDR1 MNHGY and CDR2 SVAAGI. The CDR3 nucleotides read TGTGCCAGCAGTTACCGATACGGACTAGCGGGAGGGTATGACACCGGGGACCTGTTTTTT. Translation gives CASSYRYGLAGGYDTGDLFF.

Turning to this clonotype: A clone one base away is much larger, so this may be a read error. The rearrangement links TRBV28 to TRBJ1-5; maybe TRBD1 (6 bases). The V gene's germline CDR1 is MDHEN and CDR2 SYDVKM. The CDR3 contains 16 residues. The CDR3 DNA reads TGTGCCAGCAGTTCCAACAGGGTTGGCAGCAGTCAGCCCCAGCATTTT. It codes for CASSSNRVGSSQPQHF.

This clonotype was found many times. This chain connects TRBV7-2 to TRBJ2-5; 11 bases line up with TRBD2. The CDR3 spans 15 residues. The germline V gene has CDR1 SGHTA and CDR2 FQGNSA. Trimming cost V 5 bases and J 5 bases; bases outside gene matches: 7. In DNA form, the CDR3 reads TGTGCCAGCAGCAGAAGGACTAGCGGGTGGGAGACCCAGTACTTC. It encodes CASSRRTSGWETQYF.

This clonotype was counted many times. V gene TRBV20-1 combines with J gene TRBJ2-7, with D unclear. The CDR3 has 12 residues. Trimming pared 5 bases from V and 2 bases from J, leaving 10 bases between. Looked up from germline, CDR1 is DFQATT and CDR2 is SNEGSKA (reference sequence). CDR3 residues: CSARDVTYEQYF. The CDR3 nucleotides read TGCAGTGCTCGCGACGTCACCTACGAGCAGTACTTC.

This clonotype was counted ten times or more. The V call is TRBV9, the J call TRBJ2-3, with D unresolved. In germline, CDR1 is SGDLS, CDR2 YYNGEE. The CDR3 has 14 amino acids. The V gene lost 0 bases and the J gene lost 6 bases, with 11 bases spanning the gap. The CDR3 spells CASSVGASGDTQYF. CDR3 DNA sequence: TGTGCCAGCAGCGTAGGAGCTAGTGGTGATACGCAGTATTTT.

In this sample, this clonotype turned up a few times. This chain joins TRBV6-1 and TRBJ2-5; no reliable D call. Trimming shortened V by 6 bases and J by 5 bases, and 13 bases separated the two germline ends. Germline V lookup: CDR1 MNHNS, CDR2 SASEGT. This CDR3 contains 13 residues. The CDR3 coding sequence is TGTGCCAGCAGCGCCCAATCCTACGAGACCCAGTACTTC. It yields the protein CASSAQSYETQYF.

This clonotype appeared many times. The chain joins TRBV6-1 to TRBJ2-5; 8 bases are a match to TRBD2. The germline V gene encodes CDR1 MNHNS and CDR2 SASEGT. Trimming took 7 bases from V and 7 from J; bases not matched to a gene: 17. The CDR3 consists of 16 residues. This CDR3 is CASTGFSGTAGRTQYF. The CDR3 DNA reads as TGTGCCAGCACGGGTTTTAGCGGGACGGCGGGTCGGACCCAGTACTTC.

This clonotype was observed a few times. The chain has TRBV4-2 and TRBJ2-3, with unresolved D. Germline CDR1 reads LGHNA; CDR2 reads YNFKEQ. This CDR3 is built from 15 residues. V lost 0 bases to trimming and J lost 4 bases, with 11 bases between them. The CDR3 DNA sequence: TGTGCCAGCAGCCAAGATCGAACGGTCTCAGATACGCAGTATTTT. It is translated as CASSQDRTVSDTQYF.

This clonotype was seen ten or more times. The chain recombines TRBV2 with TRBJ2-7, with D possibly matching TRBD2 (5 bases). V was shortened by 11 bases and J by 2 bases, with 10 bases between the two germline ends. Germline lookup yields CDR1 SNHLY and CDR2 FYNNEI. The CDR3 length is 11 residues. The CDR3 nucleotides are TGTGCCGGGAGACTGGCCTACGAGCAGTACTTC. Its translation: CAGRLAYEQYF.

This clonotype was recorded at least ten times. This chain joins TRBV2 and TRBJ1-4; maybe TRBD1 (5 bases). The CDR3 totals 16 residues. The V gene lost 2 bases and the J gene lost 0 bases, with 10 bases spanning the gap. The germline CDR1 and CDR2 sequences are SNHLY and FYNNEI. The CDR3 spells CASSEQGPATNEKLFF. For the CDR3, the DNA is TGTGCCAGCAGTGAACAGGGACCCGCAACTAATGAAAAACTGTTTTTT.

This clonotype was observed many times. The chain is built from TRBV19 and TRBJ2-5; TRBD2 might be the D (5 bases). Trimming took off 3 bases at V and 4 bases at J, with 18 bases between the two ends. The CDR3 is 16 residues long. Per germline, CDR1 LNHDA and CDR2 SQIVND (reference sequence). CDR3 DNA sequence: TGTGCCAGTAGTATTAGTTGGGGAGTGGGATTAGAGACCCAGTACTTC. Encoded protein: CASSISWGVGLETQYF.

The rearrangement links TRBV3-1 to TRBJ1-4; tentatively, D is TRBD1 (5 bases). Germline loops: CDR1 LGHDT, CDR2 YNNKEL (reference sequence). Between the trimmed V and J ends, which lost 0 bases and 7 bases, there was a span of 9 bases. CDR3 length equals 14 residues. This CDR3 is CASSQEGGGEKLFF. The DNA of the CDR3 is TGTGCCAGCAGCCAAGAGGGGGGAGGTGAAAAACTGTTTTTT. The full variable domain, with the rest looked up from reference TRBV3-1 and TRBJ1-4, is DTAVSQTPKYLVTQMGNDKSIKCEQNLGHDTMYWYKQDSKKFLKIMFSYNNKELIINETVPNRFSPKSPDKAHLNLHINSLELGDSAVYFCASSQEGGGEKLFFGSGTQLSVL.

The chain employs TRBV18 and TRBJ2-3; D might be TRBD1 (6 bases). This CDR3 is 14 amino acids long. Germline V gene lookup returns CDR1 KGHSH and CDR2 LQKENI. The V and J ends lost 3 bases and 6 bases respectively, with 13 bases between them. The CDR3: CASSPAGVPDTQYF. CDR3 DNA sequence: TGTGCCAGCTCACCGGCAGGGGTCCCGGATACGCAGTATTTT.

This clonotype was detected many times. The chain couples TRBV7-9 to TRBJ1-1; 9 positions agree with TRBD1. V shed 5 bases and J 4 bases; nucleotides not matched to a gene: 5. The CDR3 is made up of 14 amino acids. The germline V gene encodes CDR1 SEHNR and CDR2 FQNEAQ (reference sequence). The CDR3 region is CASSHTTGGTEAFF. DNA of the CDR3: TGTGCCAGCAGCCACACGACAGGGGGCACTGAAGCTTTCTTT.

This clonotype was observed a handful of times. J is TRBJ2-7 and V is TRBV12-3 or TRBV12-4; D perhaps matches TRBD2 (5 bases). The CDR3 is 12 residues long. V lost 8 bases to trimming and J lost 0 bases, with 8 bases between them. CDR3 residues: CASQEDSYEQYF. Written as DNA, the CDR3 is TGTGCCAGCCAGGAGGACTCCTACGAGCAGTACTTC.